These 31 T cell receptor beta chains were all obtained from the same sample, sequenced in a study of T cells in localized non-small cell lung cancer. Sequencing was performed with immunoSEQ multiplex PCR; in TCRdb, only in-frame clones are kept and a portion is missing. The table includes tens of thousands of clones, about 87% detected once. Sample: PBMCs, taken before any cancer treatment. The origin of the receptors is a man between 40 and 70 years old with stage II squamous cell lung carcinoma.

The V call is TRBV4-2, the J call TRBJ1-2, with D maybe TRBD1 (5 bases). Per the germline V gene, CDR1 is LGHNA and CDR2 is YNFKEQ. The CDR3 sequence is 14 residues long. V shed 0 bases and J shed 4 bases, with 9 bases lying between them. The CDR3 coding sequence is TGTGCCAGCAGCCAAGATGAGGGGACCTATGGCTACACCTTC. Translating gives CASSQDEGTYGYTF.

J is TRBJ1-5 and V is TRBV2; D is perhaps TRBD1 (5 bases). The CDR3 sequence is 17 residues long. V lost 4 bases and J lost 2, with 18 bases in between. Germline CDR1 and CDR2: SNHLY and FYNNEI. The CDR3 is CASSAEGVGRGNQPQHF. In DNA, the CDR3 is TGTGCCAGCAGTGCGGAGGGTGTGGGGCGAGGCAATCAGCCCCAGCATTTT.

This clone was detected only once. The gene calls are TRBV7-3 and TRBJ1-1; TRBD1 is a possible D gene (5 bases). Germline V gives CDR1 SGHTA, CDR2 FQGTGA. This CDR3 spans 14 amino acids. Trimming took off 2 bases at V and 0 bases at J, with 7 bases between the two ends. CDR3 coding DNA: TGTGCCAGCAGCTTATCAGGGCTGAACACTGAAGCTTTCTTT. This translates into CASSLSGLNTEAFF.

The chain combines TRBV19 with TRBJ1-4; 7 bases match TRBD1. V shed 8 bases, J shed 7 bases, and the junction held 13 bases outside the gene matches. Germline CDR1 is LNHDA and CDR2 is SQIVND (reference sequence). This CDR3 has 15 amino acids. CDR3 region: CASQSSGTVTEKLFF. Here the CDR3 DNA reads TGTGCCAGTCAAAGCTCCGGGACAGTGACTGAAAAACTGTTTTTT.

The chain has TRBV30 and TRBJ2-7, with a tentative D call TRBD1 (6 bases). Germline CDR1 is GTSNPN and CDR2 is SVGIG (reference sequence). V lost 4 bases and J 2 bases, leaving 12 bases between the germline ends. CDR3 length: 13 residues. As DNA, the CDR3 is TGTGCCTGGATAACAGGGCCCACCTACGAGCAGTACTTC. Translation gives CAWITGPTYEQYF.

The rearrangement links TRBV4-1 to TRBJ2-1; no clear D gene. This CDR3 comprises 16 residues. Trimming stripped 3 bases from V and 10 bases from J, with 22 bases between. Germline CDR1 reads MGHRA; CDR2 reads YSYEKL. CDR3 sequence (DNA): TGCGCCAGCAGCCAGGGTGTGGGCTCCTATGTGGGGGAGCAGTTCTTC. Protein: CASSQGVGSYVGEQFF.

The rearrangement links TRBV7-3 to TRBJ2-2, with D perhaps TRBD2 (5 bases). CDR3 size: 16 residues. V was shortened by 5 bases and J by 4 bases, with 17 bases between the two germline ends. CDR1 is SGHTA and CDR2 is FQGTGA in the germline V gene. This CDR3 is CASSRAGEPSTGELFF. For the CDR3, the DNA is TGTGCCAGCAGCCGTGCTGGGGAGCCTAGCACCGGGGAGCTGTTTTTT. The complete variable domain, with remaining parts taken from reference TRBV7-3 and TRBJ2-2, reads GAGVSQTPSNKVTEKGKYVELRCDPISGHTALYWYRQSLGQGPEFLIYFQGTGAADDSGLPNDRFFAVRPEGSVSTLKIQRTERGDSAVYLCASSRAGEPSTGELFFGEGSRLTVL.

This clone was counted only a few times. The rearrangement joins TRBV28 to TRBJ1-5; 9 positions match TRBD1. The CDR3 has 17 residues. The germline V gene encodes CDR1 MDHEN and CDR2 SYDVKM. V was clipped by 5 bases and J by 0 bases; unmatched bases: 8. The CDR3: CASSPQGQGYSNQPQHF. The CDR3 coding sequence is TGTGCCAGCAGTCCCCAGGGACAGGGATATAGCAATCAGCCCCAGCATTTT.

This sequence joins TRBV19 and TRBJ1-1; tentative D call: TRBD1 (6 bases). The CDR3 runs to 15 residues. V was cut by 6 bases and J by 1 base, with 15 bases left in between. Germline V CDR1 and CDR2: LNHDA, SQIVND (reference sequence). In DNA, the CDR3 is TGTGCCAGTAGCCGGACGGGGGGCGGGAACACTGAAGCTTTCTTT. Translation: CASSRTGGGNTEAFF.

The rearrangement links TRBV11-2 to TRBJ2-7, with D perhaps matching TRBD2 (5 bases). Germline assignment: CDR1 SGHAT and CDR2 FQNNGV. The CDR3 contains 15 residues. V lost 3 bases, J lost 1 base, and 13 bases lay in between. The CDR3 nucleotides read TGTGCCAGCAGCTTTACCCCCCGGGATTCCTACGAGCAGTACTTC. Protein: CASSFTPRDSYEQYF.

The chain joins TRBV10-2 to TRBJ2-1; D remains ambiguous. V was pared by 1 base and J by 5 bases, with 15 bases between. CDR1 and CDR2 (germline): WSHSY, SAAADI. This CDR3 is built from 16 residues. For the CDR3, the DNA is TGCGCCAGCAGTGAGTATTCGGGCCTCGGCCACAATGAGCAGTTCTTC. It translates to CASSEYSGLGHNEQFF.

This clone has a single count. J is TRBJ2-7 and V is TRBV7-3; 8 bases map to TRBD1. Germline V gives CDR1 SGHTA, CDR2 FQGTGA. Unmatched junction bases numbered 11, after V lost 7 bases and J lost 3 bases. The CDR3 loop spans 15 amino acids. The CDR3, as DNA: TGTGCCAGCACTTTGTGGACAGGGTGTGACTACGAGCAGTACTTC. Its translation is CASTLWTGCDYEQYF.

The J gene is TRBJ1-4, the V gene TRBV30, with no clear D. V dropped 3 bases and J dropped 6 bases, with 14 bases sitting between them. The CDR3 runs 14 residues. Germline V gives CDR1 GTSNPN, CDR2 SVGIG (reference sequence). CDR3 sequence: CAWSHGSGDEKLFF. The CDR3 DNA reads TGTGCCTGGAGCCACGGCAGCGGGGATGAAAAACTGTTTTTT. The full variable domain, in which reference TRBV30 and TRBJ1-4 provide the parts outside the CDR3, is SQTIHQWPATLVQPVGSPLSLECTVEGTSNPNLYWYRQAAGRGLQLLFYSVGIGQISSEVPQNLSASRPQDRQFILSSKKLLLSDSGFYLCAWSHGSGDEKLFFGSGTQLSVL.

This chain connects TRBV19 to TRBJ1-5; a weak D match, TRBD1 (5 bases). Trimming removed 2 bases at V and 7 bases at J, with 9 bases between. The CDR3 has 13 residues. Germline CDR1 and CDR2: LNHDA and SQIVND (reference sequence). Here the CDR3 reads CASSIIEGQPQHF. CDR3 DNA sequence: TGTGCCAGTAGTATAATAGAGGGGCAGCCCCAGCATTTT.

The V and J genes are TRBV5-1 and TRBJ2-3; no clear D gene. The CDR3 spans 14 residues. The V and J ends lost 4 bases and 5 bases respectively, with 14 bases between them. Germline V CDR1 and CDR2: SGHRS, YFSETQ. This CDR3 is CASSKFPSRDTQYF. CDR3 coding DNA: TGCGCCAGCAGCAAGTTCCCGAGCCGAGATACGCAGTATTTT.

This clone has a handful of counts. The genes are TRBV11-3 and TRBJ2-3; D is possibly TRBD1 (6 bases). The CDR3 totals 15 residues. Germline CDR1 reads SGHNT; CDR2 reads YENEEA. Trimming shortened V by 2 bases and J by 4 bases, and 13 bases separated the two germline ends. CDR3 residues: CASSLQNSGADTQYF. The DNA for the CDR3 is TGTGCCAGCAGCTTACAAAACTCAGGGGCAGATACGCAGTATTTT. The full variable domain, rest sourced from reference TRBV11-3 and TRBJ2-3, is EAGVVQSPRYKIIEKKQPVAFWCNPISGHNTLYWYLQNLGQGPELLIRYENEEAVDDSQLPKDRFSAERLKGVDSTLKIQPAELGDSAVYLCASSLQNSGADTQYFGPGTRLTVL.

The CDR3 DNA sequence: TGTGCCAGCAGTGAAGTACAGGGTAATTCACCCCTCCACTTT. Its translation is CASSEVQGNSPLHF. The rearrangement links TRBV25-1 to TRBJ1-6, with D possibly TRBD1 on 6 matching bases. From germline, CDR1 is MGHDK and CDR2 SYGVNS. Trimming shortened V by 2 bases and J by 6 bases, and 8 bases separated the two germline ends. The CDR3 is made up of 14 amino acids.

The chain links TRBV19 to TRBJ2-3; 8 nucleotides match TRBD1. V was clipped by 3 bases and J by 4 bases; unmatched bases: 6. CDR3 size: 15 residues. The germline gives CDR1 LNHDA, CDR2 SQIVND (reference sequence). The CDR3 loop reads CASSIFPGGADTQYF. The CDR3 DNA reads TGTGCCAGTAGTATTTTCCCAGGGGGCGCAGATACGCAGTATTTT.

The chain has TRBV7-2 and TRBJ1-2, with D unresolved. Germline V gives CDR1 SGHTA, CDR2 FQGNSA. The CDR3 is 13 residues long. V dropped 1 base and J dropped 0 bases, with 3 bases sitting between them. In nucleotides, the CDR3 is TGTGCCAGCAGCTTAGGAGCTAACTATGGCTACACCTTC. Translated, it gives CASSLGANYGYTF.

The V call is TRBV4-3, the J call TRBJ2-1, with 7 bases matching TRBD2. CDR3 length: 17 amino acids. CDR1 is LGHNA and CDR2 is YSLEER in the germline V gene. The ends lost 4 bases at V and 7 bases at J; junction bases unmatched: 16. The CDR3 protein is CASSPPEGRGRYNEQFF. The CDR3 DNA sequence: TGCGCCAGCAGCCCGCCCGAGGGGCGGGGGAGATATAATGAGCAGTTCTTC.

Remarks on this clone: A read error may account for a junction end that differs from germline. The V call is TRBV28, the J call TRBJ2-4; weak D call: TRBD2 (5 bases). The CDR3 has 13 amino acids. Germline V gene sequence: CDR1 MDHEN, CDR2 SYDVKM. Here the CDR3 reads CASSSYPDGLGNF. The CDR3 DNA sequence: TGTGCCAGCAGTTCGTATCCAGACGGCCTCGGGAACTTC.

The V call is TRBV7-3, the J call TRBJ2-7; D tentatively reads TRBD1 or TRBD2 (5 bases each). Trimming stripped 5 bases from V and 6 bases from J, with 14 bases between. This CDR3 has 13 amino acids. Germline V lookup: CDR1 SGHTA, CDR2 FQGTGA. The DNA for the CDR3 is TGTGCCAGCAGCGAAGGGACGCGCCGCGAGCAGTACTTC. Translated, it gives CASSEGTRREQYF.

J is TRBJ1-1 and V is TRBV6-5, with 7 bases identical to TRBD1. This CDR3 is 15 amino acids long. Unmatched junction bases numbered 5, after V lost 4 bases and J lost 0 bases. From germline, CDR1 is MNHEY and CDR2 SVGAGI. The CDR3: CASSSATGVNTEAFF. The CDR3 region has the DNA TGTGCCAGCAGTTCTGCTACAGGGGTGAACACTGAAGCTTTCTTT.

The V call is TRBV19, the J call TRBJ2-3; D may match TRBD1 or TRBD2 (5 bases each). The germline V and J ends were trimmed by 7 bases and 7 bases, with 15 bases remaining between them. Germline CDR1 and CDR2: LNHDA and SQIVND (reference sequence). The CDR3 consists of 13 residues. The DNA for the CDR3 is TGTGCCAGTATGGACACCGGGACGTATACGCAGTATTTT. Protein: CASMDTGTYTQYF.

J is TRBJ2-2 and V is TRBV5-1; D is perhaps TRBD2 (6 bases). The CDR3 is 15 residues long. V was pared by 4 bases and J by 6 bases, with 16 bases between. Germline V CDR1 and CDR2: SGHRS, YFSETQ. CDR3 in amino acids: CASSRGGNSPGELFF. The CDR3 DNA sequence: TGCGCCAGCAGCCGTGGGGGGAATAGTCCCGGGGAGCTGTTTTTT.

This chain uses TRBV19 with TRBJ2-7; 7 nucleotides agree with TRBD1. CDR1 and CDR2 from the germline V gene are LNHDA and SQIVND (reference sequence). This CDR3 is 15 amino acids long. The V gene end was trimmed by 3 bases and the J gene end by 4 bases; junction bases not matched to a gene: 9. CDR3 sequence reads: CASSIEGAGSYEQYF. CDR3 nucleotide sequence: TGTGCCAGTAGTATTGAGGGGGCGGGCTCTTACGAGCAGTACTTC.

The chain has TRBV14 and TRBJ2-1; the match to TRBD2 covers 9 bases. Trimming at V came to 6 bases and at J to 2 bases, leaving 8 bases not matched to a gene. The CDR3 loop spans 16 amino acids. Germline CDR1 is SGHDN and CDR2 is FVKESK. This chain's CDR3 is CASSRTGLATYNEQFF. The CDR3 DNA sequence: TGTGCCAGCAGTCGAACGGGACTAGCTACCTACAATGAGCAGTTCTTC.

The CDR3, as DNA: TGCAGCGTTGAAGATCGGATATCCGAGACCGGGGAGCTGTTTTTT. Translating it yields CSVEDRISETGELFF. This sequence joins TRBV29-1 and TRBJ2-2; D remains unclear. With 0 bases removed from V and 5 bases from J, the gap between germline ends came to 13 bases. Germline CDR1 is SQVTM and CDR2 is ANQGSEA. CDR3 length: 15 residues.

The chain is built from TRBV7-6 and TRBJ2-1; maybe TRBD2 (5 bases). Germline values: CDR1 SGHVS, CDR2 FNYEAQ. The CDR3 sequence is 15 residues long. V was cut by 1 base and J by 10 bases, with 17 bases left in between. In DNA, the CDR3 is TGTGCCAGCAGCTTAGTCCCGGGTGCTAGCATGGAGCAGTTCTTC. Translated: CASSLVPGASMEQFF.

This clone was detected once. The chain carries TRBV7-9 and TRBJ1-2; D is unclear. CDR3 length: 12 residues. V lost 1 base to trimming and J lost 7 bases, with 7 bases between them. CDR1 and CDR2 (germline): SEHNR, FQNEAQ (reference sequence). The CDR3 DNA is TGTGCCAGCAGCTTAGACATGAGTGGCTACACCTTC. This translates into CASSLDMSGYTF.

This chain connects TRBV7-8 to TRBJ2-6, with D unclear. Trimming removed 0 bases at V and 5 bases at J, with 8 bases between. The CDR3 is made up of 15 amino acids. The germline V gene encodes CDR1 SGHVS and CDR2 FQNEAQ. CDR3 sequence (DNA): TGTGCCAGCAGCTTAGCCGGCAGCTGGGCCAACGTCCTGACTTTC. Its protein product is CASSLAGSWANVLTF.